This T cell receptor (beta chain) came from a study of T-cell reconstitution after alpha-beta-depleted transplantation in children. Findings and caveats of the study: Several hundred expanded graft clones reportedly supplied alpha-beta T cells about two months after transplant. Surviving thymic progenitors and recipient T cells were the source of high TCRbeta diversity at day 60 in some patients.

Unique molecular identifiers were built into the TCRbeta library. TCRdb independently ran MiXCR on the PCR reads; one entry per CDR3 protein. This table holds a few hundred thousand distinct CDR3 sequences, roughly 17% found once. This clonotype was recorded at least ten times. No antigen is known for it. This sample comprised PBMCs, mostly from graft donor cells, obtained 360 days after TCRalphabeta/CD19-depleted stem cell transplant. The sequence came from a boy in the first two years of life who had a stem cell transplant for Wiskott-Aldrich syndrome, so the T cells may come from the graft donor.

As DNA, the CDR3 is TGTGCCAGCAGTGCCCTGAGGAGCGGGGGTTATGAGCAGTTCTTC. Its translation is CASSALRSGGYEQFF. V gene TRBV12-3 or TRBV12-4 combines with J gene TRBJ2-1; 8 bases map to TRBD2. V shed 5 bases and J 8 bases; nucleotides not matched to a gene: 11. The CDR3 is made up of 15 amino acids.